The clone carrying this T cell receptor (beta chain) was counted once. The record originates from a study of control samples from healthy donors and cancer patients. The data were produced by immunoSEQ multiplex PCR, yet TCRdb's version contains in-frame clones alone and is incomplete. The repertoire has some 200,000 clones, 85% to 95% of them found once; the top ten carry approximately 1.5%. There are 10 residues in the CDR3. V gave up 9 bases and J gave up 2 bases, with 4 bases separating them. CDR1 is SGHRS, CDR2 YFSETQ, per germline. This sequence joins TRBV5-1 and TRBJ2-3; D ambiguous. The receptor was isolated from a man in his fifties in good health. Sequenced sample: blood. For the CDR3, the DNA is TGCGCCACCCCCACAGATACGCAGTATTTT. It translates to CATPTDTQYF. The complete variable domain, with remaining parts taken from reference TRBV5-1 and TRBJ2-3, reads KAGVTQTPRYLIKTRGQQVTLSCSPISGHRSVSWYQQTPGQGLQFLFEYFSETQRNKGNFPGRFSGRQFSNSRSEMNVSTLELGDSALYLCATPTDTQYFGPGTRLTVL.